A single sample gave rise to the 20 T cell receptor beta chains below, sequenced in a study of radiation and T cells in renal cell carcinoma. Treatment of the sample: treatment-naive control, cytoreductive nephrectomy. Here immunoSEQ multiplex PCR was the method, and the copy in TCRdb shows in-frame clones only, minus some. The sample gives some 10,000 clones, approximately 68% of which show up once; 14% is in the top ten. The material was tumor tissue, obtained from a patient whose treatment was nephrectomy without radiotherapy. The receptors were sampled from a man aged 55 to 70 with renal cell carcinoma.

The chain combines TRBV18 with TRBJ1-5; the D gene is possibly TRBD1 (5 bases). CDR3 length: 13 residues. Per germline, CDR1 KGHSH and CDR2 LQKENI. Trimming took off 2 bases at V and 6 bases at J, with 8 bases between the two ends. The CDR3 spells CASSPDSAQPQHF. As DNA, the CDR3 is TGTGCCAGCTCACCAGACAGTGCTCAGCCCCAGCATTTT.

This sequence joins TRBV30 and TRBJ1-1; the D is unclear. The germline V gene encodes CDR1 GTSNPN and CDR2 SVGIG (reference sequence). The V end was cut by 2 bases, the J end by 1 base, with 11 bases between. This CDR3 has 14 residues. Here the CDR3 DNA reads TGTGCCTGGAGTACCGGAATGGGGAACACTGAAGCTTTCTTT. It yields the protein CAWSTGMGNTEAFF.

This rearrangement joins TRBV6-1 to TRBJ2-1; 7 bases line up with TRBD2. Germline trimming cut 2 bases from V and 8 bases from J; bases unmatched to any gene: 12. CDR3 size: 16 residues. The germline gives CDR1 MNHNS, CDR2 SASEGT. CDR3 region: CASSENSWRGGDEQFF. CDR3 nucleotides: TGTGCCAGCAGTGAAAATTCTTGGCGGGGAGGGGATGAGCAGTTCTTC.

The chain combines TRBV20-1 with TRBJ2-1; the D is unclear. V was trimmed by 3 bases and J by 3 bases, leaving 3 bases between them. This CDR3 has 11 amino acids. Germline CDR1 and CDR2: DFQATT and SNEGSKA (reference sequence). CDR3 DNA sequence: TGCAGTGCTAGGGACTACAATGAGCAGTTCTTC. It yields the protein CSARDYNEQFF.

Details on this clone: The junction shows a germline mismatch at one end, possibly a read error. The chain joins TRBV6-1 to TRBJ2-1, with D perhaps matching TRBD2 (7 bases). Looked up from germline, CDR1 is MNHNS and CDR2 is SASEGT. This CDR3 region has 14 residues. In nucleotides, the CDR3 is TGTGCCAGCAGTGAAAGGGGGGGCTACTATGAGCAGTTCTTC. This encodes CASSERGGYYEQFF.

This clone was counted a few times. The chain joins TRBV7-9 to TRBJ1-1, with D possibly matching TRBD1 (5 bases). The germline gives CDR1 SEHNR, CDR2 FQNEAQ (reference sequence). V was clipped by 1 base and J by 5 bases, with 11 bases between them. The CDR3 runs to 14 residues. The CDR3 is CASSLGNGGTEAFF. CDR3 bases: TGTGCCAGCAGCTTAGGAAATGGGGGAACTGAAGCTTTCTTT.

This clone has just one count. The chain carries TRBV5-1 and TRBJ1-2; D might be TRBD1 (6 bases). This CDR3 has 15 amino acids. Per germline, CDR1 SGHRS and CDR2 YFSETQ. V was cut by 4 bases and J by 8 bases, with 21 bases left in between. The DNA for the CDR3 is TGCGCCAGCAGCACCGAGCCAGGGACGGGGGGCGGCTACACCTTC. It yields the protein CASSTEPGTGGGYTF.

This clone was recorded a few times. The rearrangement joins TRBV5-1 to TRBJ2-6, with 8 bases aligning to TRBD1. This CDR3 contains 16 residues. The germline V gene has CDR1 SGHRS and CDR2 YFSETQ. J lost 0 bases, V lost 4 bases, and 3 bases had no gene match. The CDR3, as DNA: TGCGCCAGCAGCCCGGGACAGGCCTCTGGGGCCAACGTCCTGACTTTC. Amino acid sequence: CASSPGQASGANVLTF.

The chain has TRBV29-1 and TRBJ2-5; weak D call: TRBD1 (5 bases). Germline V gene data show CDR1 as SQVTM and CDR2 as ANQGSEA. The CDR3 has 11 amino acids. V lost 4 bases and J 5 bases, leaving 8 bases between the germline ends. The CDR3 sequence: CSVARDETQYF. In nucleotides, the CDR3 is TGCAGCGTTGCCAGGGATGAGACCCAGTACTTC.

Written as DNA, the CDR3 is TGTGCCAGCAGCTTCGACAAACTGGAGACCCAGTACTTC. The encoded protein is CASSFDKLETQYF. The chain uses TRBV5-8 and TRBJ2-5; D is ambiguous. Trimming shortened V by 2 bases and J by 5 bases, and 10 bases separated the two germline ends. Looked up from germline, CDR1 is SGHTS and CDR2 is YDEGEE. This CDR3 is 13 amino acids long.

The genes are TRBV10-3 and TRBJ1-5; no firm D call. Looked up from germline, CDR1 is ENHRY and CDR2 is SYGVKD. The CDR3 consists of 15 residues. Trimming took 0 bases from V and 4 from J, leaving 10 bases between them. The CDR3 nucleotides are TGTGCCATCAGTGAGTCGGCGCAGACGAATCAGCCCCAGCATTTT. Residues: CAISESAQTNQPQHF.

In this sample, this clone turned up a few times. V gene TRBV4-2 combines with J gene TRBJ1-4, with D possibly matching TRBD1 (5 bases). V gave up 0 bases and J gave up 5 bases, with 13 bases separating them. In germline, CDR1 is LGHNA, CDR2 YNFKEQ. The CDR3 covers 16 residues. CDR3 amino acids: CASSQDQPGANEKLFF. In DNA form, the CDR3 reads TGTGCCAGCAGCCAAGATCAGCCCGGGGCAAATGAAAAACTGTTTTTT.

The chain uses TRBV13 and TRBJ2-1, with unresolved D. Germline V lookup: CDR1 PRHDT, CDR2 FYEKMQ (reference sequence). CDR3 size: 16 residues. Trimming took off 3 bases at V and 1 base at J, with 13 bases between the two ends. The CDR3 sequence: CASSFRIRGSYNEQFF. The CDR3 DNA follows: TGTGCCAGCAGCTTCCGTATCCGCGGATCCTACAATGAGCAGTTCTTC.

The chain recombines TRBV14 with TRBJ2-7; 14 bases agree with TRBD2. Germline V lookup: CDR1 SGHDN, CDR2 FVKESK. The CDR3 has 16 amino acids. J lost 3 bases, V lost 3 bases, and 4 bases had no gene match. The CDR3 DNA reads TGTGCCAGCAGCCAGGGACTAGCGGGAGCGAGCTACGAGCAGTACTTC. Its translation: CASSQGLAGASYEQYF.

The chain uses TRBV5-5 and TRBJ2-7; 11 bases align to TRBD1. V dropped 5 bases and J dropped 4; count of bases not matched to a gene: 5. This CDR3 is built from 14 residues. Germline values: CDR1 SGHKS, CDR2 YYEKEE (reference sequence). The CDR3 sequence: CASRVGTGGYEQYF. In DNA form, the CDR3 reads TGTGCCAGCAGAGTCGGGACAGGGGGTTACGAGCAGTACTTC. The complete variable domain, with remaining parts taken from reference TRBV5-5 and TRBJ2-7, reads DAGVTQSPTHLIKTRGQQVTLRCSPISGHKSVSWYQQVLGQGPQFIFQYYEKEERGRGNFPDRFSARQFPNYSSELNVNALLLGDSALYLCASRVGTGGYEQYFGPGTRLTVT.

The CDR3 here is CASSLGGRMNTEAFF. CDR3 nucleotide sequence: TGTGCCAGCAGCTTAGGGGGACGGATGAACACTGAAGCTTTCTTT. The rearrangement uses TRBV11-3 and TRBJ1-1; possible D gene TRBD1, 5 bases. The V gene lost 1 base and the J gene lost 0 bases, with 9 bases spanning the gap. Germline V lookup: CDR1 SGHNT, CDR2 YENEEA. The CDR3 is made up of 15 amino acids.

The chain carries TRBV7-9 and TRBJ1-5; TRBD1 might be the D (6 bases). The V end lost 5 bases, the J end lost 0 bases, and 11 bases lay between the germline ends. The CDR3 totals 15 residues. Germline-derived CDR1 and CDR2 are SEHNR and FQNEAQ (reference sequence). Here the CDR3 reads CASSTGTNSNQPQHF. The CDR3 bases are TGTGCCAGCAGCACTGGGACAAATAGCAATCAGCCCCAGCATTTT.

This clone has a handful of counts. The chain employs TRBV15 and TRBJ2-3, with a possible D match to TRBD2 (5 bases). The CDR3 consists of 13 residues. Trimming removed 3 bases at V and 8 bases at J, with 12 bases between. Germline V gene data show CDR1 as LNHNV and CDR2 as YYDKDF (reference sequence). The CDR3, as DNA: TGTGCCACCAGCAGCCTCGGACTCGGTACGCAGTATTTT. It codes for CATSSLGLGTQYF.

This clone turned up a few times. The chain combines TRBV11-2 with TRBJ2-7; 8 bases match TRBD1. The germline CDR1 and CDR2 sequences are SGHAT and FQNNGV. With 7 bases clipped from V and 1 base from J, the junction kept 3 bases outside the gene matches. This CDR3 has 13 residues. The CDR3, as DNA: TGTGCCAGCACCCGGACAGGGTCCTACGAGCAGTACTTC. It specifies CASTRTGSYEQYF.

The rearrangement uses TRBV4-1 and TRBJ2-2; the D gene is possibly TRBD2 (6 bases). V lost 3 bases and J 2 bases, leaving 19 bases between the germline ends. This CDR3 has 18 amino acids. Germline-derived CDR1 and CDR2 are MGHRA and YSYEKL. CDR3 DNA: TGCGCCAGCAGCCAGATTGCCCGGGCGGGGATAAACACCGGGGAGCTGTTTTTT. Protein product: CASSQIARAGINTGELFF.